Listed here is a single T cell receptor beta chain. It has no known antigen specificity. No clone much larger than this one lies a single base away; base qualities are absent. Donors were healthy HIV-negative adults with no recently reported acute infections or vaccinations. All donors were Caucasian adults living in Nashville, Tennessee, USA. Magnetic negative selection was used to enrich CD4+ T cells, after which naive cells were positively selected on CD45RA and the negative fraction became the memory subset. After blood collection by leukapheresis, PBMCs were isolated using Ficoll-Histopaque density gradient centrifugation and then cryopreserved in the vapor phase of liquid nitrogen. Analytical flow cytometry was used to check the purity and quantity of every magnetically sorted T cell population. Each sorted fraction had its genomic DNA isolated and then quantified by UV absorbance on a Nanodrop 2000c.

The CDR3, cysteine through phenylalanine, is 10 amino acids long. Only CDR3 DNA is held: 30 bases, read in frame from base 1. The V end loses 8 bases and the J end loses 10 bases, and a stretch of 9 bases separates them. In the germline V gene (reference sequence), CDR1 corresponds to SEHNR and CDR2 to FQNEAQ. The sample comes from a study of shared clonotypes between healthy human individuals (dated by TCRdb to 2020 to 2022). Turning to the overall study: Two women and three men aged 18 to 49 years were included in the cohort. Per donor, leukapheresis produced somewhere between about 0.9 and 9 billion PBMCs. To increase sequencing depth and limit assay-specific biases, TCR repertoire library preparation and sequencing were carried out by different laboratories using diverse techniques. The study deeply sequenced blood TCR repertoires of about five healthy adults to estimate repertoire size and the extent of clonotype sharing between individuals. For each donor, CD4 naive and CD4 memory were each run on three plates, CD8 naive on two plates, and CD8 memory on one plate.

What the study reported, not specific to this receptor: When a few donors were compared, the shared fraction of clonotypes was about 5.4% for naive CD4, 3% to 4% for naive CD8, about 2.5% for memory CD4, and roughly 0.43% for memory CD8. The genetic and exposure-history diversity represented was limited by the small number of donors. Pairwise subsampling led to the expectation that sequencing depth would affect the degree of clonotype sharing among donors. Larger estimated clonotype richness was generally found for naive subsets than for memory subsets. Clonotypes shared by all four sorted-subset donors showed higher generation probabilities than non-shared clonotypes. Rarefaction of sorted-subset datasets indicated incomplete sequencing despite the large sequencing depth. Sampling was restricted to blood, and TCR repertoires in tissue are likely to differ from TCR repertoires in blood.

Using the deep immunoSEQ assay, multiplex PCR amplified TCR CDR3 regions from genomic DNA. For each cell subset, the extracted genomic DNA was distributed evenly across all wells of several immunoSEQ 96-well plates, and each plate served as one replicate. Each replicate PCR for sorted subsets received about 210 ng genomic DNA, equal to about 30,000 T cell genomes. The purified libraries were quantified using a Qubit 3.0 fluorometer, sized with a Bioanalyzer 2100, and then quantified again using the KAPA Library Quantification kit. Every immunoSEQ 96-well plate was sequenced on a separate single-read 150-cycle Illumina NextSeq 550 flow cell. In the original analysis: Because only junctional sequences without quality scores were contained in the immunoSEQ output, filtering matching that applied to full-length reads could not be performed. To assign V/J genes and CDR3, sequences were annotated against IMGT germline references using PyIR, a Python wrapper for IgBLAST v1.9. Reads with weak V/J assignments (E-value above 1e-6), missing CDR3, stop codons, out-of-frame junctions, or ambiguous translated residues were removed. A V3J clonotype was defined by an identical inferred V gene, J gene, and CDR3 amino acid sequence. To compute the percentage overlap between repertoires, the number of shared unique clonotypes was divided by the size of the smaller repertoire. Three approaches were used to assess repertoire richness: RTK rarefaction, the Chao1 estimator, and Recon v2.1 estimates of unobserved clonotypes. OLGA was used to compute generation probabilities for all TCRbeta clonotypes that the gDNA method yielded from a handful of donors. TCRdb obtained this table from immuneACCESS and retained in-frame rearrangements with V and J assigned. These tables miss some clones; where compared with another copy, unresolved V genes account for less than half of the shortfall, and the remainder is unexplained. D and trimming were read from the DNA, whereas the V and J calls and clone size are those reported in that table. This sample lists 950,000 to 1,300,000 clones; 70% to 80% were detected once. The ten largest make up about 1.5% of the sample.

This receptor was identified in a man aged 18 to 30 in good health. The V and J segments used are TRBV7-9 and TRBJ2-1; the D gene identity is not certain. Sequencing used memory CD4+ T cells sorted from blood. Reading the label with the study, this specimen's cell subset or site is: CD45RA-negative fraction. The CDR3 protein: CASVAEEQFF. The DNA sequence follows: TGTGCCAGCGTAGCTGAGGAGCAGTTCTTC.